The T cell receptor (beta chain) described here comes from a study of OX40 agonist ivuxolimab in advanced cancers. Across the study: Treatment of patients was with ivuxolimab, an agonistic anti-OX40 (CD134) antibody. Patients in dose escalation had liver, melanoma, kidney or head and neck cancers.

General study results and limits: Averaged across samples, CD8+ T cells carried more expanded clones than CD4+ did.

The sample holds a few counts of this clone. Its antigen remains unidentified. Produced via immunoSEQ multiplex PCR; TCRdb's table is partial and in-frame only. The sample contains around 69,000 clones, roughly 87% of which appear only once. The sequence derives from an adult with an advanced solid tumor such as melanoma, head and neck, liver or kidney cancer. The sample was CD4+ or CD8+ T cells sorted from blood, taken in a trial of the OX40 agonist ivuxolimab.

The CDR3 nucleotides are TGTGCCAGCAGCGTTGGGCAGGGGGCGGCTGGAAACACCATATATTTT. Amino acids: CASSVGQGAAGNTIYF. The J gene is TRBJ1-3, the V gene TRBV9; TRBD1 aligns across 8 bases. Germline V gives CDR1 SGDLS, CDR2 YYNGEE. V was pared by 2 bases and J by 2 bases, with 6 bases of the junction left unmatched. The CDR3 runs to 16 residues.